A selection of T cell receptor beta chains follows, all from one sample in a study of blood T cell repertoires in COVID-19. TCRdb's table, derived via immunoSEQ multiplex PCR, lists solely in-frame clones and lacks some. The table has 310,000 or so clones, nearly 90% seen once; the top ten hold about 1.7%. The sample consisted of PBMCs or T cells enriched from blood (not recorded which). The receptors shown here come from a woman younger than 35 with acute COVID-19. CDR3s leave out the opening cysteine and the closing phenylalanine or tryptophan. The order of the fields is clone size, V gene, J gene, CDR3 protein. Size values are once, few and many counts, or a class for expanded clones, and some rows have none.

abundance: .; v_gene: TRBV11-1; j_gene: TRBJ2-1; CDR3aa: ASSLDLPNEQF
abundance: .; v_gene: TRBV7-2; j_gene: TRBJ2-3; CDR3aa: ASSFSAGDADTQY
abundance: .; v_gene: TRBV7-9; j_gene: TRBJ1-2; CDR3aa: ASSLVPGNGYT
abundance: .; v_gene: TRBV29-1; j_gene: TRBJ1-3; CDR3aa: SALTGAGNTIY
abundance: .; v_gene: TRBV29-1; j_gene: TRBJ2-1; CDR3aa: SVGLTLIAGGHNEQF
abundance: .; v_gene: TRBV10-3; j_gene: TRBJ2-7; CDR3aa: AISWRDSYEQY
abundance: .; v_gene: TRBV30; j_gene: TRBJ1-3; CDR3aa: AWVHRGGRNTIY
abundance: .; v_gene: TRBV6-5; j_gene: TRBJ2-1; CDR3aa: ASSTPAGYNEQF
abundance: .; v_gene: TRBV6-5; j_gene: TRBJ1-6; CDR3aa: ASSYSPGMDSPLH
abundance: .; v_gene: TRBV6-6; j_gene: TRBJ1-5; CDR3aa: ASSYSRGGGNQPQH
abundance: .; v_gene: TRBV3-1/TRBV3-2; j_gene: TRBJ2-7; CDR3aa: ASSPRQPSSYEQY
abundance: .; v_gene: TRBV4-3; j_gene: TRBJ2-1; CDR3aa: ASSQGGGAYNEQF
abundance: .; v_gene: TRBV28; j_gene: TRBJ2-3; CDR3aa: ASSSGTSGRTQY
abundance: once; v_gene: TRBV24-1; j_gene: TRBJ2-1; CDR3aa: ATSDFGLAGDNEQF
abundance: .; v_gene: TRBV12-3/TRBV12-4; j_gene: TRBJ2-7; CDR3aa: ASRLAGGYEQY
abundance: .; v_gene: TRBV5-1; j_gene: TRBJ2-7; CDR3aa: ASSTQGGEGPGPYEQY
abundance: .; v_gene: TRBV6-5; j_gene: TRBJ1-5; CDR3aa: ASSRTGLGNQPQH
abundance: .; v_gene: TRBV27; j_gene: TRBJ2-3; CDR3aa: ASSPMGPGGTDTQY
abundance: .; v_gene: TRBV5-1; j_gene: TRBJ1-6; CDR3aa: ASSLGSSGQGNSPLH
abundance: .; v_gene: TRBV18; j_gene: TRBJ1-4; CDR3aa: ASADRGSRKANEKLF
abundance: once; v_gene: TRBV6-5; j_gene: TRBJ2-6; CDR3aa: ASRGTGVGANVLT
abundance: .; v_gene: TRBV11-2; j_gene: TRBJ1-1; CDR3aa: ASSLWAALPNTEAF
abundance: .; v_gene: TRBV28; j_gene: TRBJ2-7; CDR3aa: ASSSGTSYEQY
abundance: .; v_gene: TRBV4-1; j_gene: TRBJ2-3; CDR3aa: ASSKGTTVALYSTDTQY
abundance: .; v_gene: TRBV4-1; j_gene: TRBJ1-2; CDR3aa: ASSQDLDKSVHGYT
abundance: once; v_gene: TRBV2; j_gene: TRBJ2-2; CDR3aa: ASRVAGGPGNTGELF
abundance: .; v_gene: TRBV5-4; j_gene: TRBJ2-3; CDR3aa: ASSFLYRGNKADTQY
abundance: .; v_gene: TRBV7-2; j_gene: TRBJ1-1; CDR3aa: ASSLVVGVNTEAF
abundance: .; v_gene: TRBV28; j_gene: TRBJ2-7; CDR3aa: ASSLLWSYEQY
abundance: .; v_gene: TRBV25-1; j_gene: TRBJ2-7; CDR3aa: ASSQVSFYEQY
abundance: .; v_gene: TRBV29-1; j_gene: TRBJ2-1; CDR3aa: SVEPLAGGSSYNEQF
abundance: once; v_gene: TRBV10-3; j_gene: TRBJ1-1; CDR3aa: AISDGDISNTEAF
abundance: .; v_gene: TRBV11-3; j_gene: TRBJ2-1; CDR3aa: ASSFSTGTSDEQF
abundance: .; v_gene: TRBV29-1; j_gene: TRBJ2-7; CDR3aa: SVTRGGGGLDYEQY
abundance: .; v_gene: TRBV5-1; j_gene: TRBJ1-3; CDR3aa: ASTPTGGLEGNTIY
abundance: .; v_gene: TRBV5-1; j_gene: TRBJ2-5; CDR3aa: ASSPLRQETQY
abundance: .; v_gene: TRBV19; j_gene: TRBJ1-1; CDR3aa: ASTLPGAGGLSTEAF
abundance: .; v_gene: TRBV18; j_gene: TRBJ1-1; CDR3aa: ASSPAQDFQAF
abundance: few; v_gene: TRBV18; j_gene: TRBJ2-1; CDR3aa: ASSPRQGYINEQF
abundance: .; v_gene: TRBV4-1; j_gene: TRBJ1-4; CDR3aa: ASSQRQGANEKLF
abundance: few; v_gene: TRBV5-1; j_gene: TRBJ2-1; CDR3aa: ASSAPTSMGGNEQF
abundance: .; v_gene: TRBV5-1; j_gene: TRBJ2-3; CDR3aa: ASSPAQGLDTQY
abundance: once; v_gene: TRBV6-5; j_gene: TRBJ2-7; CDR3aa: ASHVTSASYEQY
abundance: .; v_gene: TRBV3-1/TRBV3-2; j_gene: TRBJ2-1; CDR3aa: ASSHVEVEQF
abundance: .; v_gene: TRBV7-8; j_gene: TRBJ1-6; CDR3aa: ASSLGGRVQSPLH
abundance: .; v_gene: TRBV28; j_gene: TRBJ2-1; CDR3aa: ASSLYGTDYNEQF
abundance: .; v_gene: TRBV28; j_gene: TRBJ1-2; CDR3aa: ASSFPLQGNYGYT
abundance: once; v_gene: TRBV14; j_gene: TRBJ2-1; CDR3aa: ASSEQGFGGAFYNEQF
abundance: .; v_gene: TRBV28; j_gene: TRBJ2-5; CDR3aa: ASSTLMRYQETQY
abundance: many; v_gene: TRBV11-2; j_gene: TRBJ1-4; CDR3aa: ASSLDLPGTGRSEKLF
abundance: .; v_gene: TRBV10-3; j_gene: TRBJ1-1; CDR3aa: AIRSGTENTEAF
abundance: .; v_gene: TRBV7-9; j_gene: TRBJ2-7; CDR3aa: ASGTSGGPYEQY